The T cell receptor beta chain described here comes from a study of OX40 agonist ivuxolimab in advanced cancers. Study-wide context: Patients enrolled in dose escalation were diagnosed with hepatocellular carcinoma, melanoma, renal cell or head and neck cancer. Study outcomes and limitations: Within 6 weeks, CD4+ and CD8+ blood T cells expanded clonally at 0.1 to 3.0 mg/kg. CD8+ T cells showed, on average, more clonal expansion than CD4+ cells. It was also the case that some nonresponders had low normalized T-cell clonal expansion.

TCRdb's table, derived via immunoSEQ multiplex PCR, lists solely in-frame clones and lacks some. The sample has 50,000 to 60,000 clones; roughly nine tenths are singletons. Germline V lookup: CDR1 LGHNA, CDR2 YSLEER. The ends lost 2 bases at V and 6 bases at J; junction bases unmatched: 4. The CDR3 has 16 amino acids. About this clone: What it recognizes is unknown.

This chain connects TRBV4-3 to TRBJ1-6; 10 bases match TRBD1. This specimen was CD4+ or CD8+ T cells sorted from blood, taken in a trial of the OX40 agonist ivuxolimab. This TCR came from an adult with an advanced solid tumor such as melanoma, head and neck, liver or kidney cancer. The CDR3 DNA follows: TGCGCCAGCAGCCAACCCCGACAGGGGGCTAATTCACCCCTCCACTTT. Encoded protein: CASSQPRQGANSPLHF.